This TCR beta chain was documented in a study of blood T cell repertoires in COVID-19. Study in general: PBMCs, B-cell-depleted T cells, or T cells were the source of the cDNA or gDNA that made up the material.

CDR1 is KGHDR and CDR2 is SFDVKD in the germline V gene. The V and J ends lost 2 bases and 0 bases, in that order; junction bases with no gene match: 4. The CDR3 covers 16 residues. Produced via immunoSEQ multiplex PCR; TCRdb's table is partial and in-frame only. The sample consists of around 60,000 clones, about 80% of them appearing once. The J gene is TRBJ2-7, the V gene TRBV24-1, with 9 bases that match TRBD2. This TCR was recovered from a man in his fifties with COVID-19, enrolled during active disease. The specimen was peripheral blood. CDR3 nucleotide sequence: TGTGCCACCAGTGATTCGGGACTAGCAAACTCCTACGAGCAGTACTTC. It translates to CATSDSGLANSYEQYF.